This T cell receptor beta chain was sequenced for a study of CD8+ T cells in alopecia areata. Whole-study findings and limits: Lesional scalp, especially alopecia totalis/universalis, showed higher clonality than normal scalp. Expanded CD8+ clones among the top 100, and scalp clonality, were significantly decreased by tofacitinib.

cDNA reverse transcribed from extracted RNA served as the sequencing template. Here immunoSEQ multiplex PCR was the method, and the copy in TCRdb shows in-frame clones only, minus some. The table lists 210,000 or so clones, 66% of them singletons. Treatment: oral pan-JAK inhibitor, 5-10 mg twice daily. Regarding this clone: Its antigen is still unknown.

The TCR comes from a human donor with alopecia areata. Sequencing used CD4+ T cells sorted from blood, obtained between weeks 43 and 45, from a patient treated with tofacitinib.

CDR3 in DNA: TGTGCCAGCAGCCCAGGGACAGTTAATGAGCAGTTCTTC. Its protein is CASSPGTVNEQFF. V is TRBV9 and J is TRBJ2-1; TRBD1 aligns across 7 bases. V lost 4 bases, J lost 7 bases, and 5 bases stayed unmatched. This CDR3 spans 13 amino acids. Germline CDR1 SGDLS, CDR2 YYNGEE.